The rows below give T cell receptor beta chains drawn from one sample of a study of cytomegalovirus exposure and HLA in healthy donors. Produced via immunoSEQ multiplex PCR; TCRdb's table is partial and in-frame only. The sample has about 130,000 clones, approximately 94% seen once. The source material was PBMCs. The receptor source for this set is a woman under 30 in good health and CMV-seronegative. Both conserved end residues are part of each CDR3. Fields, in order: clone size, J gene, V gene, D gene, CDR3 length, CDR3 protein, CDR3 DNA. The D gene is left open where the match is weak. Only some rows state a clone size, as once, few, many or a class for expanded clones.

>few|TRBJ2-1|TRBV10-3|NA|12
CAISESTEEQFF
TGTGCCATCAGTGAGTCGACTGAGGAGCAGTTCTTC
>NA|TRBJ1-1|TRBV5-1|NA|16
CASSLAGTLRGTEAFF
TGCGCCAGCAGCTTGGCGGGGACACTCCGGGGTACTGAAGCTTTCTTT
>NA|TRBJ1-1|TRBV4-1|NA|18
CASSQLFSTGFMNTEAFF
TGCGCCAGCAGCCAACTGTTCTCTACGGGATTCATGAACACTGAAGCTTTCTTT
>once|TRBJ1-6|TRBV2|NA|13
CASSGDIESPLHF
TGTGCCAGCAGTGGGGACATAGAATCACCCCTCCACTTT
>NA|TRBJ1-5|TRBV7-3|NA|15
CASSLLYTENQPQHF
TGTGCCAGCAGCTTATTGTATACGGAGAATCAGCCCCAGCATTTT
>NA|TRBJ1-5|TRBV13|NA|15
CASSLRGAGNQPQHF
TGTGCCAGCAGCTTGCGGGGGGCCGGCAATCAGCCCCAGCATTTT
>NA|TRBJ1-1|TRBV29-1|TRBD1|12
CSGDREGTEAFF
TGCAGCGGGGACAGGGAGGGGACTGAAGCTTTCTTT
>NA|TRBJ1-2|TRBV7-9|NA|15
CASSLSAGRSYGYTF
TGTGCCAGCAGCTTATCCGCAGGCCGTTCCTATGGCTACACCTTC
>once|TRBJ1-2|TRBV11-2|TRBD1|14
CASSLQGESYGYTF
TGTGCCAGCAGCCTACAGGGGGAAAGCTATGGCTACACCTTC
>few|TRBJ2-5|TRBV5-6|NA|14
CASSGGSREETQYF
TGTGCCAGCAGCGGGGGGAGCAGGGAAGAGACCCAGTACTTC
>NA|TRBJ2-1|TRBV18|NA|20
CASSPLGAVSGSSSYNEQFF
TGTGCCAGCTCACCCCTCGGAGCCGTTAGCGGATCGAGCTCCTACAATGAGCAGTTCTTC
>NA|TRBJ2-3|TRBV7-9|NA|13
CASSLVTPDTQYF
TGTGCCAGCAGCTTAGTGACTCCAGATACGCAGTATTTT
>NA|TRBJ2-7|TRBV30|TRBD2|15
CASRWSSGFSYEQYF
TGTGCCTCCCGGTGGTCTAGCGGCTTCTCCTACGAGCAGTACTTC
>NA|TRBJ1-1|TRBV4-2|NA|13
CASSHSRSTEAFF
TGTGCCAGCAGCCACAGTCGAAGCACTGAAGCTTTCTTT
>NA|TRBJ2-1|TRBV4-2|TRBD2|16
CASSQDLAGGLNEQFF
TGTGCCAGCAGCCAAGATCTAGCGGGGGGGCTCAATGAGCAGTTCTTC
>NA|TRBJ2-3|TRBV5-1|TRBD2|16
CASSLGLAGVTDTQYF
TGCGCCAGCAGCTTGGGTCTAGCGGGAGTAACAGATACGCAGTATTTT
>NA|TRBJ2-7|TRBV5-6|NA|13
CASSSGVSYEQYF
TGTGCCAGCAGCTCAGGGGTCTCCTACGAGCAGTACTTC
>NA|TRBJ2-7|TRBV28|NA|13
CASSPPWTDSAYF
TGTGCCAGCAGCCCCCCCTGGACTGATTCGGCGTACTTC
>NA|TRBJ2-7|TRBV5-1|NA|14
CASSRSQGTNEQYF
TGCGCCAGCAGCCGAAGTCAGGGTACCAACGAGCAGTACTTC
>NA|TRBJ1-5|TRBV5-1|NA|14
CASSLSDRHQPQHF
TGCGCCAGCAGCTTGAGCGACAGGCATCAGCCCCAGCATTTT
>NA|TRBJ1-1|TRBV30|NA|16
CAWSVPVFRKGTEAFF
TGTGCCTGGAGTGTACCTGTATTCAGGAAAGGTACTGAAGCTTTCTTT
>NA|TRBJ2-5|TRBV27|NA|15
CASSLRDMYQETQYF
TGTGCCAGCAGCCTAAGGGACATGTACCAAGAGACCCAGTACTTC
>NA|TRBJ1-5|TRBV9|NA|14
CASSVSEGGQPQHF
TGTGCCAGCAGCGTATCCGAGGGCGGTCAGCCCCAGCATTTT
>NA|TRBJ1-2|TRBV5-1|TRBD1|15
CASSHTTGQKYGYTF
TGCGCCAGCAGCCATACTACGGGACAGAAGTATGGCTACACCTTC
>NA|TRBJ2-4|TRBV28|NA|16
CASAGAGRGAKNIQYF
TGTGCCAGCGCAGGCGCCGGGCGGGGAGCCAAAAACATTCAGTACTTC
>NA|TRBJ1-3|TRBV5-6|NA|15
CASSVGPAAGNTIYF
TGTGCCAGCAGCGTGGGACCCGCGGCTGGAAACACCATATATTTT
>NA|TRBJ1-6|TRBV28|NA|15
CASLRGTVYNSPLHF
TGTGCCAGCTTAAGGGGGACCGTCTATAATTCACCCCTCCACTTT
>NA|TRBJ2-6|TRBV10-3|NA|15
CAISATGSGANVLTF
TGTGCCATCAGTGCTACAGGGTCAGGGGCCAACGTCCTGACTTTC
>NA|TRBJ1-1|TRBV29-1|NA|13
CSVRAGSNTEAFF
TGCAGCGTTAGGGCTGGGAGCAACACTGAAGCTTTCTTT
>NA|TRBJ1-2|TRBV6-1|TRBD1|13
CASKSGQGYGYTF
TGTGCCAGCAAATCGGGACAGGGCTATGGCTACACCTTC
>NA|TRBJ1-6|TRBV4-1|NA|15
CASSQMAGLDSPLHF
TGCGCCAGCAGCCAAATGGCGGGTTTAGATTCACCCCTCCACTTT
>NA|TRBJ1-1|TRBV19|TRBD1|14
CASNPGQGVPEAFF
TGTGCCAGTAATCCGGGACAGGGTGTGCCTGAAGCTTTCTTT
>NA|TRBJ2-2|TRBV2|TRBD2|13
CARGREEGGELFF
TGTGCCAGAGGGAGGGAGGAGGGCGGGGAGCTGTTTTTT
>NA|TRBJ2-5|TRBV6-1|TRBD2|15
CASSEAGGMQETQYF
TGTGCCAGCAGTGAAGCGGGGGGGATGCAAGAGACCCAGTACTTC
>NA|TRBJ1-1|TRBV28|NA|14
CASSFVPVGGEAFF
TGTGCCAGCAGTTTCGTTCCTGTAGGGGGTGAAGCTTTCTTT
>NA|TRBJ2-5|TRBV4-1|TRBD2|14
CASSLLAGVETQYF
TGCGCCAGCAGCTTACTAGCGGGCGTAGAGACCCAGTACTTC
>NA|TRBJ2-1|TRBV5-1|NA|14
CASSPLHLEDEQFF
TGCGCCAGCAGCCCTCTTCATCTAGAAGATGAGCAGTTCTTC
>NA|TRBJ2-7|TRBV28|NA|11
CASSLGTEQYF
TGTGCCAGCAGTTTAGGGACAGAGCAGTACTTC
>NA|TRBJ2-5|TRBV16|NA|13
CASSQYDGGTQYF
TGTGCCAGCAGCCAATATGATGGGGGCACCCAGTACTTC
>NA|TRBJ2-3|TRBV2|NA|15
CASKIQGRDTDTQYF
TGTGCCAGCAAAATACAGGGCCGAGACACAGATACGCAGTATTTT
>NA|TRBJ1-5|TRBV15|NA|15
CATSRDSGAGQPQHF
TGTGCCACCAGCAGAGATTCAGGGGCAGGTCAGCCCCAGCATTTT
>once|TRBJ2-1|TRBV5-1|TRBD2|16
CASSSSGSTSYNEQFF
TGCGCCAGCAGCTCTAGCGGGAGTACCTCCTACAATGAGCAGTTCTTC
>NA|TRBJ2-5|TRBV6-1|NA|16
CASSEKSSGAWETQYF
TGTGCCAGCAGTGAAAAGTCATCCGGAGCGTGGGAGACCCAGTACTTC
>NA|TRBJ1-5|TRBV19|NA|15
CASNSEEGGKQPQHF
TGTGCCAGTAACTCCGAGGAGGGAGGGAAACAGCCCCAGCATTTT
>NA|TRBJ1-2|TRBV2|NA|14
CASSATGLFDGYTF
TGTGCCAGCAGTGCAACAGGGCTGTTTGATGGCTACACCTTC
>NA|TRBJ1-3|TRBV6-5|NA|16
CASSYSGPTSGNTIYF
TGTGCCAGCAGTTACTCGGGGCCCACCTCTGGAAACACCATATATTTT
>NA|TRBJ2-5|TRBV6-5|NA|13
CASSYTGTETQYF
TGTGCCAGCAGTTATACAGGGACAGAGACCCAGTACTTC
>NA|TRBJ2-1|TRBV28|NA|15
CASSLQKWGFNEQFF
TGTGCCAGCAGTCTCCAAAAGTGGGGCTTCAATGAGCAGTTCTTC
>NA|TRBJ2-3|TRBV18|TRBD1|16
CASSPISGGGTDTQYF
TGTGCCAGCTCACCCATATCAGGGGGAGGCACAGATACGCAGTATTTT
>NA|TRBJ2-7|TRBV9|NA|16
CASSVGGKGRIYEQYF
TGTGCCAGCAGCGTGGGCGGGAAGGGTCGAATCTACGAGCAGTACTTC
>few|TRBJ1-6|TRBV6-5|TRBD1|13
CASSDRASSPLHF
TGTGCCAGCAGTGACAGGGCGAGTTCACCCCTCCACTTT
>NA|TRBJ2-2|TRBV7-6|TRBD1|16
CASSAPGQEATGELFF
TGTGCCAGCAGCGCACCGGGACAGGAGGCCACCGGGGAGCTGTTTTTT